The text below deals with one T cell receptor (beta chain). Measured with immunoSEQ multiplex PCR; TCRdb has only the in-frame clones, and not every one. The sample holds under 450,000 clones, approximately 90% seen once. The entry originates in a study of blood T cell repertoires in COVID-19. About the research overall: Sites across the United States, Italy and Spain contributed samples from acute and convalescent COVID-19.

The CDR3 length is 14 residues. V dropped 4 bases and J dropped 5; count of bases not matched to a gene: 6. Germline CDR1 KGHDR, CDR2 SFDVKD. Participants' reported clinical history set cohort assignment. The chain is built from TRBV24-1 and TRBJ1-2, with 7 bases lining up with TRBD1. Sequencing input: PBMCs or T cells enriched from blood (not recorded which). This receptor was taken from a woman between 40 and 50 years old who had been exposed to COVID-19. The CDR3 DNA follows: TGTGCCACCAGTGACGCGGGACAGACTTATGGCTACACCTTC. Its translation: CATSDAGQTYGYTF.